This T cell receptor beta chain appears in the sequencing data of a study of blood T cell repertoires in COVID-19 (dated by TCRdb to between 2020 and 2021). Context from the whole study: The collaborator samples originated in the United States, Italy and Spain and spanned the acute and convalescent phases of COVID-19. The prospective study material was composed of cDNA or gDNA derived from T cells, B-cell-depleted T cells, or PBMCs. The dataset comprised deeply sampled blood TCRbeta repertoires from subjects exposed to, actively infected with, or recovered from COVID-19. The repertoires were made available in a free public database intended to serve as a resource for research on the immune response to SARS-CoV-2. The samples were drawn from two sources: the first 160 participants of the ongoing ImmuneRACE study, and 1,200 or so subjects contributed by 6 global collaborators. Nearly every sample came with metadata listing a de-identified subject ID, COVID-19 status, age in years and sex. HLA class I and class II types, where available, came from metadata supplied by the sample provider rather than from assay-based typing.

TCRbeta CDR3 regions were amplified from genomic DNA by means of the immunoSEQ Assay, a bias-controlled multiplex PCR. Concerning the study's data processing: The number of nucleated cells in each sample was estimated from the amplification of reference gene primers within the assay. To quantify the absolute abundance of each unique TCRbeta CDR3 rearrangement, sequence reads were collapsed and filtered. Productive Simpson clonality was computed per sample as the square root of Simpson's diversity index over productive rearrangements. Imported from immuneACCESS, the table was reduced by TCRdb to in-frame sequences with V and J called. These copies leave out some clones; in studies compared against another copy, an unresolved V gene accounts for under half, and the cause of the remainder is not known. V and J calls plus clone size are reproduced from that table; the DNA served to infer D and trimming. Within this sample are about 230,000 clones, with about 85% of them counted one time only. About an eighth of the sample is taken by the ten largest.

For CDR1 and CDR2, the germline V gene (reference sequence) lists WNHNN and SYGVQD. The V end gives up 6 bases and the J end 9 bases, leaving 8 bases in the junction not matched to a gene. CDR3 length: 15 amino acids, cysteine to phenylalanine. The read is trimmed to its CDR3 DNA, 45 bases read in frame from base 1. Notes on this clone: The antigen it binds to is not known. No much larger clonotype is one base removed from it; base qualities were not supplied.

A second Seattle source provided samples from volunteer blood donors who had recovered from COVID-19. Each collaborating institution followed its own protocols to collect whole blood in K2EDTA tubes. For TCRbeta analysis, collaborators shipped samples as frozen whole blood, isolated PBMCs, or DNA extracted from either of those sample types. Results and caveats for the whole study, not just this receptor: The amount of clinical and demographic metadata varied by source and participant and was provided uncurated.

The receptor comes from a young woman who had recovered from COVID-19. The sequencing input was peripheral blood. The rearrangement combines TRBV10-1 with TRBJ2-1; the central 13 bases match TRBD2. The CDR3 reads CASSEGLAGFGEQFF. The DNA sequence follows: TGCGCCAGCAGCGAGGGACTAGCGGGATTCGGTGAGCAGTTCTTC.